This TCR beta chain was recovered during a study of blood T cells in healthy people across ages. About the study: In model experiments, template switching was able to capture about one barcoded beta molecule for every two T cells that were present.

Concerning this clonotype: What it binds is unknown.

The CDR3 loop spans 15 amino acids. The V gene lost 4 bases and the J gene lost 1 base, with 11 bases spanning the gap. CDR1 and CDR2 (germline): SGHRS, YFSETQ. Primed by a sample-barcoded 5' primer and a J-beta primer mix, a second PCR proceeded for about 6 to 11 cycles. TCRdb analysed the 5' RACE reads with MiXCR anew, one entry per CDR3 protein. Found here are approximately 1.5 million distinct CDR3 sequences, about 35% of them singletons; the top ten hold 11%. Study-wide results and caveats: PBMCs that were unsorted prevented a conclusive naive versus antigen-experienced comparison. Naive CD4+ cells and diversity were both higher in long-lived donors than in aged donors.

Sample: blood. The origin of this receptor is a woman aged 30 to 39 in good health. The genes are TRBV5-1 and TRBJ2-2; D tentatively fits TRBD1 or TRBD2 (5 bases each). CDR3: CASSPGTQNTGELFF. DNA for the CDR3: TGCGCCAGCAGCCCCGGGACGCAGAACACCGGGGAGCTGTTTTTT.